This T cell receptor (beta chain) was recovered during a study of T-cell memory formation after mild COVID-19. Findings and limits, study-wide: Some clones that responded were present in memory (sampled pre-infection), which suggests cross-reactive memory joined. A balance of CD4 and CD8 characterized clones contracting day 15 to 85, whereas later expanders leaned CD4+.

As regards this clonotype: What it recognizes is unknown.

V was shortened by 0 bases and J by 2 bases, with 9 bases between the two germline ends. Per germline, CDR1 SGHRS and CDR2 YFSETQ. The CDR3 consists of 16 residues. TCRdb fed the 5' RACE reads into MiXCR, producing one record per CDR3 protein. The sample gives 200,000 or so distinct CDR3 sequences, approximately 20% of which show up once; 2% to 2.5% is in the top ten. Sequenced input: PBMCs or a T cell subset sorted from them (not recorded which). The clonotype comes from an adult woman who had mild COVID-19 (a few samples of this study predate the infection). Cell type and time point are not known. V is TRBV5-1 and J is TRBJ2-6; D is perhaps TRBD2 (5 bases). The CDR3 reads CASSLVAGAGANVLTF. CDR3 coding DNA: TGCGCCAGCAGCTTGGTCGCCGGGGCTGGGGCCAACGTCCTGACTTTC.